This T cell receptor beta chain is from a study of metastatic and nonmetastatic thyroid tumors. Study context: Samples came from malignant and benign thyroid patients, and repertoires were compared across blood and tumor or nodule tissue.

Germline CDR1 is LNHDA and CDR2 is SQIVND (reference sequence). The CDR3 runs to 12 residues. V lost 2 bases and J lost 8, with 4 bases in between. This clone was found a few times. The target antigen is unknown. Study results and limitations: In both blood and tumor samples, TCR beta diversity was reported significantly higher for malignant than benign nodules.

TCRdb reprocessed the PCR reads using MiXCR. The sample lists about 93,000 clones, 9.5% to 15% occurring once. Ahead of thyroid surgery, no patient had received treatment of any kind. What was sequenced was blood. The clonotype was recovered from a female donor with papillary thyroid cancer or a benign thyroid nodule (not recorded which). Some clones in this sample may be carry-over from other donors' samples. The chain links TRBV19 to TRBJ1-6; D uncertain. CDR3 amino acids: CASSIRDSPLHF. In DNA form, the CDR3 reads TGTGCCAGTAGTATACGTGATTCACCCCTCCACTTT.